These 23 T cell receptor beta chains were all obtained from the same sample, sequenced in a study of regulatory T cells in long-lasting Graves disease. Time point indicated: newly diagnosed GD, antithyroid drugs for less than 3 months. The TCR library was made from RNA extracted from PBMCs. Arm-PCR with iRepertoire HTBI primers amplified the CDR3 regions for these TCR beta libraries. TCRdb ran MiXCR on the multiplex PCR reads and lists one entry per CDR3 protein. This table has 550,000 to 650,000 distinct CDR3 sequences, about 16% appearing once. These data also featured in a second study, about T cells in Graves' hyperthyroidism and ophthalmopathy.

Sequencing was performed on peripheral blood mononuclear cells (PBMCs), taken at new diagnosis, from a patient treated with antithyroid drugs. The receptors come from a man between 18 and 29 years old with Graves disease.

This clonotype has a count of ten or more. The genes are TRBV11-2 and TRBJ2-7; 7 bases match TRBD1. V shed 1 base and J 3 bases; nucleotides not matched to a gene: 3. Per the germline V gene, CDR1 is SGHAT and CDR2 is FQNNGV. The CDR3 sequence is 14 residues long. CDR3 amino acids: CASSLAGTVYEQYF. The CDR3 DNA reads TGTGCCAGCAGCTTAGCCGGGACAGTCTACGAGCAGTACTTC.

This clonotype was detected only a few times. This chain links TRBV6-2 or TRBV6-3 with TRBJ2-3, with 14 bases identical to TRBD2. Germline V gene sequence: CDR1 MNHEY, CDR2 SVGEGT. The CDR3 is 17 amino acids. V lost 5 bases to trimming and J lost 6 bases; unmatched junction nucleotides: 10. This chain's CDR3 is CASSRSGTSGRTDTQYF. For the CDR3, the DNA is TGTGCCAGCAGTAGGTCCGGGACTAGCGGGAGAACCGATACGCAGTATTTT.

This chain uses TRBV13 with TRBJ2-1; D remains ambiguous. Trimming took 3 bases from V and 8 from J, leaving 14 bases between them. The CDR3 has 14 amino acids. The germline gives CDR1 PRHDT, CDR2 FYEKMQ (reference sequence). The chain's CDR3 is CASSFLHLGDEQFF. The CDR3 bases are TGTGCCAGCAGCTTTCTCCATCTTGGCGATGAGCAGTTCTTC.

The rearrangement uses TRBV29-1 and TRBJ1-2; D gene ambiguous. V dropped 6 bases and J dropped 1 base, with 6 bases sitting between them. The CDR3 spans 11 residues. CDR1 and CDR2 from the germline V gene are SQVTM and ANQGSEA. Written as DNA, the CDR3 is TGCAGCGTGAGGAGTAACTATGGCTACACCTTC. Protein: CSVRSNYGYTF.

The CDR3 DNA reads as TGTGCCAGCAGCCGACGGACGGGAGTTCACAATGAGCAGTTCTTC. Amino acid sequence: CASSRRTGVHNEQFF. This chain connects TRBV14 to TRBJ2-1; possible D gene TRBD2, 6 bases. Germline CDR1 and CDR2: SGHDN and FVKESK. The CDR3 is 15 residues long. Trimming took 4 bases from V and 5 from J, leaving 15 bases between them.

This sequence joins TRBV5-1 and TRBJ2-3; 7 bases line up with TRBD1. V lost 4 bases and J lost 2; bases outside the gene matches: 7. Germline values: CDR1 SGHRS, CDR2 YFSETQ. The CDR3 extends over 15 amino acids. The CDR3 is CASSPGDSDTDTQYF. CDR3 in DNA: TGCGCCAGCAGCCCAGGGGACAGCGACACAGATACGCAGTATTTT.

V is TRBV27 and J is TRBJ2-7, with TRBD2 matching 10 bases. Germline V gene sequence: CDR1 MNHEY, CDR2 SMNVEV (reference sequence). J gave up 1 base and V 2 bases, and 5 bases lay outside the gene matches. The CDR3 loop spans 16 amino acids. The CDR3 region is CASSLKTTSGSYEQYF. The DNA for the CDR3 is TGTGCCAGCAGTTTAAAAACGACTAGCGGGTCCTACGAGCAGTACTTC.

The rearrangement uses TRBV4-2 and TRBJ2-1; 7 bases agree with TRBD2. Germline CDR1 LGHNA, CDR2 YNFKEQ. This CDR3 comprises 14 residues. V shed 4 bases and J 7 bases; nucleotides not matched to a gene: 7. CDR3 loop: CASSPGLHGNEQFF. The CDR3, as DNA: TGTGCCAGCAGCCCGGGACTACATGGGAATGAGCAGTTCTTC.

A remark on this clonotype: This clone may be a read error of a much larger clone one base away. The CDR3 is CASSLNSPEQYF. CDR3 coding DNA: TGTGCCAGCAGTTTGAACTCCCCAGAGCAGTACTTC. The rearrangement links TRBV11-2 to TRBJ2-5; D is unclear. The ends were cut back, 6 bases at V and 11 bases at J, with 16 bases in the middle. CDR1 SGHAT and CDR2 FQNNGV come from the germline V gene. CDR3 length equals 12 residues.

This clonotype was detected a few times. The chain combines TRBV20-1 with TRBJ1-5; 7 bases are shared with TRBD1. The CDR3 is 14 residues long. V lost 3 bases and J lost 5; bases outside the gene matches: 7. Germline V gene lookup returns CDR1 DFQATT and CDR2 SNEGSKA (reference sequence). The CDR3 protein is CSARATGPHQPQHF. The CDR3 nucleotides are TGCAGTGCTAGGGCGACAGGGCCTCATCAGCCCCAGCATTTT.

This clonotype has a count of ten or more. The V call is TRBV20-1, the J call TRBJ2-2; 8 nucleotides agree with TRBD1. Germline assignment: CDR1 DFQATT and CDR2 SNEGSKA (reference sequence). The CDR3 loop spans 14 amino acids. The V segment lost 7 bases and the J segment 6 bases; nucleotides outside the gene matches: 10. Here the CDR3 DNA reads TGCAGTGTCCCGGAGGGCAGGGGGCCCGGGGAGCTGTTTTTT. Encoded protein: CSVPEGRGPGELFF.

This clonotype has a count of ten or more. The chain carries TRBV27 and TRBJ1-1, with 8 bases that match TRBD1. The J segment lost 5 bases and the V segment lost 6 bases, leaving 5 bases of the junction unmatched. CDR1 MNHEY and CDR2 SMNVEV come from the germline V gene (reference sequence). The CDR3 sequence is 13 residues long. The CDR3 sequence is CASRRTGSTEAFF. DNA for the CDR3: TGTGCCAGCAGACGGACAGGGTCGACTGAAGCTTTCTTT.

This clonotype occurred many times. CDR3 DNA sequence: TGTGCCAGCAGTGAGCGGGAGAGGGAGTTCTTC. Protein sequence: CASSEREREFF. The chain recombines TRBV2 with TRBJ2-1, with 7 bases aligning to TRBD2. V lost 3 bases and J lost 14; bases outside the gene matches: 4. From germline, CDR1 is SNHLY and CDR2 FYNNEI. The CDR3 is 11 amino acids.

This clonotype was recorded many times. The V gene is TRBV19, the J gene TRBJ1-2; no definite D call. V shed 4 bases and J shed 3 bases, with 12 bases lying between them. CDR3 length: 14 amino acids. Per germline, CDR1 LNHDA and CDR2 SQIVND (reference sequence). The CDR3 sequence: CASSKASSDYGYTF. The CDR3 nucleotides read TGTGCCAGTAGTAAGGCCAGTTCTGACTATGGCTACACCTTC.

Many counts were recorded for this clonotype. The J gene is TRBJ2-1, the V gene TRBV5-6, with 12 bases lining up with TRBD2. The CDR3 contains 20 residues. Unmatched junction bases numbered 10, after V lost 0 bases and J lost 0 bases. Per germline, CDR1 SGHDT and CDR2 YYEEEE. This CDR3 is CASSLAASGRAGSSYNEQFF. CDR3 bases: TGTGCCAGCAGCTTGGCGGCTAGCGGGAGGGCCGGAAGCTCCTACAATGAGCAGTTCTTC.

This clonotype was detected ten times or more. The J gene is TRBJ2-1, the V gene TRBV10-3, with 7 bases aligning to TRBD1. This CDR3 contains 17 residues. The V gene's germline CDR1 is ENHRY and CDR2 SYGVKD. V gave up 6 bases and J gave up 0 bases; unmatched junction bases: 11. CDR3 loop: CAISHSDRPGSYNEQFF. CDR3 DNA: TGTGCCATCAGCCACTCGGACAGGCCCGGCTCCTACAATGAGCAGTTCTTC.

V usage is TRBV6-1 and J usage is TRBJ1-4, with D possibly TRBD1 on 5 matching bases. Germline lookup yields CDR1 MNHNS and CDR2 SASEGT. V lost 7 bases to trimming and J lost 6 bases, with 18 bases between them. The CDR3 extends over 15 amino acids. The CDR3 DNA is TGTGCCAGCACCGTCACAGGCCTGAATTATGAAAAACTGTTTTTT. As protein: CASTVTGLNYEKLFF.

This clonotype was observed at least ten times. The chain joins TRBV7-9 to TRBJ2-2; 7 bases line up with TRBD1. Germline V gene lookup returns CDR1 SEHNR and CDR2 FQNEAQ (reference sequence). The CDR3 is made up of 16 amino acids. V shed 2 bases, J shed 5 bases, and the junction held 8 bases outside the gene matches. In nucleotides, the CDR3 is TGTGCCAGCAGCTTATCGGGGAACAGGGGTACCGGGGAGCTGTTTTTT. Its translation is CASSLSGNRGTGELFF.

At least ten counts were recorded for this clonotype. The chain links TRBV20-1 to TRBJ2-5, with 10 nucleotides matching TRBD2. The germline V gene encodes CDR1 DFQATT and CDR2 SNEGSKA (reference sequence). The CDR3 has 17 amino acids. V gave up 0 bases and J gave up 3 bases; unmatched junction bases: 10. The CDR3 reads CSARDSVGLAGEETQYF. The CDR3, as DNA: TGCAGTGCTAGAGACTCAGTGGGGCTAGCGGGAGAAGAGACCCAGTACTTC.

This clonotype was recorded many times. V usage is TRBV6-1 and J usage is TRBJ2-1, with 10 positions matching TRBD2. This CDR3 region has 16 residues. Losses at the gene ends were 6 bases for V and 9 bases for J; bases not matched to a gene: 14. In germline, CDR1 is MNHNS, CDR2 SASEGT. CDR3 in amino acids: CASRGRSGTSVGEQFF. The CDR3 nucleotides read TGTGCCAGCAGGGGTAGGTCCGGGACTAGCGTTGGTGAGCAGTTCTTC.

This clonotype was picked up many times. Here the CDR3 DNA reads TGTGCCAGCAGCCAAGATAGGTGGGAGGGGACCTACAATGAGCAGTTCTTC. Its protein is CASSQDRWEGTYNEQFF. The chain uses TRBV14 and TRBJ2-1, with 7 bases fitting TRBD2. The CDR3 sequence is 17 residues long. CDR1 and CDR2 from the germline V gene are SGHDN and FVKESK. V shed 0 bases and J 2 bases; nucleotides not matched to a gene: 7.

This clonotype was detected ten times or more. The CDR3 DNA is TGTGCCAGCAGTGCCGACGGAGCTTCTGAGCAGTACTTC. Its translation: CASSADGASEQYF. The chain uses TRBV28 and TRBJ2-7; no clear D. Trimming took off 5 bases at V and 7 bases at J, with 15 bases between the two ends. Looked up from germline, CDR1 is MDHEN and CDR2 is SYDVKM. CDR3 length: 13 residues. The full variable domain, rest sourced from reference TRBV28 and TRBJ2-7, is DVKVTQSSRYLVKRTGEKVFLECVQDMDHENMFWYRQDPGLGLRLIYFSYDVKMKEKGDIPEGYSVSREKKERFSLILESASTNQTSMYLCASSADGASEQYFGPGTRLTVT.

This clonotype was observed a few times. This chain uses TRBV5-1 with TRBJ2-1; 7 bases are a match to TRBD1. Germline trimming cut 3 bases from V and 3 bases from J; bases unmatched to any gene: 9. The germline gives CDR1 SGHRS, CDR2 YFSETQ. The length of the CDR3 is 16 residues. This chain's CDR3 is CASSSTPGQLYNEQFF. The CDR3 bases are TGCGCCAGCAGCTCGACCCCGGGACAGCTCTACAATGAGCAGTTCTTC.